The 6 T cell receptor beta chains below come from one sample, sequenced in a study of blood T cell repertoires in COVID-19. Sequencing was performed with immunoSEQ multiplex PCR; in TCRdb, only in-frame clones are kept and a portion is missing. This sample has under 200,000 clones, with 80% found just once. The sequencing input was peripheral blood. These receptor sequences come from a man between 65 and 85 years old with active or convalescent COVID-19.

The chain recombines TRBV5-1 with TRBJ2-1; 9 positions match TRBD1. Germline lookup yields CDR1 SGHRS and CDR2 YFSETQ. The CDR3 totals 15 residues. The junction had 7 bases not matched to a gene; V was cut back by 4 bases and J by 5 bases. The CDR3 sequence is CASSLGTGLHNEQFF. As DNA, the CDR3 is TGCGCCAGCAGCCTCGGGACAGGGTTACACAATGAGCAGTTCTTC.

The rearrangement links TRBV6-1 to TRBJ2-5, with 8 bases lining up with TRBD2. This CDR3 region has 15 residues. CDR1 MNHNS and CDR2 SASEGT come from the germline V gene. V dropped 2 bases and J dropped 1; count of bases not matched to a gene: 3. The CDR3 DNA reads TGTGCCAGCAGTGAAATGGGGACTAGCCAAGAGACCCAGTACTTC. It translates to CASSEMGTSQETQYF.

CDR3 protein: CASSPPGGGDGYTF. The DNA of the CDR3 is TGTGCCAGCTCACCTCCCGGGGGGGGAGACGGCTACACCTTC. V and J are TRBV18 and TRBJ1-2, with a possible D match to TRBD1 (5 bases). The CDR3 contains 14 residues. CDR1 and CDR2 (germline): KGHSH, LQKENI. Trimming shortened V by 3 bases and J by 8 bases, and 16 bases separated the two germline ends.

The chain employs TRBV11-2 and TRBJ1-4; D gene unclear. Germline lookup yields CDR1 SGHAT and CDR2 FQNNGV. The V end lost 2 bases, the J end lost 7 bases, and 11 bases lay between the germline ends. This CDR3 is 14 amino acids long. The CDR3 sequence: CASSLTGGREKLFF. CDR3 in DNA: TGTGCCAGCAGCTTAACCGGAGGTCGTGAAAAACTGTTTTTT.

The V and J genes are TRBV18 and TRBJ2-5; the D gene is possibly TRBD2 (6 bases). Germline V CDR1 and CDR2: KGHSH, LQKENI. The CDR3 length is 15 residues. Deletions cut 2 bases from V and 5 bases from J, with 15 bases between. The CDR3 reads CASSPRSGERETQYF. CDR3 in DNA: TGTGCCAGCTCACCAAGGTCGGGGGAGCGGGAGACCCAGTACTTC.

The CDR3 sequence is CASSSLETGTGASPLHF. CDR3 nucleotides: TGCGCCAGCAGCTCTTTAGAGACCGGGACAGGGGCATCACCCCTCCACTTT. V and J are TRBV5-1 and TRBJ1-6; 10 positions match TRBD1. V shed 3 bases and J 10 bases; nucleotides not matched to a gene: 13. This CDR3 has 17 residues. The V gene's germline CDR1 is SGHRS and CDR2 YFSETQ.